This is a list of T cell receptor beta chains from one sample in a study of tumor-infiltrating lymphocytes in primary liver carcinoma. TCRdb itself ran the multiplex PCR reads through MiXCR, one entry per CDR3 protein. The repertoire includes about 200,000 distinct CDR3 sequences, around four fifths of them detected once, and about a sixth sits in the top ten. Sequencing was performed on tumor tissue from primary liver carcinoma. All receptors come from a middle-aged man with primary liver carcinoma and hepatitis B virus infection. The CDR3 runs from the conserved cysteine through the conserved F or W. The D gene is left open where the match is weak. A row's size may be missing; if present it is once, few, many or a size class.

v_call	j_call	d_call	clone_size	cdr3_nt	cdr3_aa
TRBV4-1	TRBJ2-1	TRBD2	-	TGCGCCAGCAGCCCCGAACTAGCGGCGGCTTACGATGAACAGTTCTTC	CASSPELAAAYDEQFF
TRBV6-5	TRBJ2-6	TRBD1	-	TGTGCTAACAGTTCCCGGACAGGCAGCTCTAGGGCCAACGTCCTGACTTTC	CANSSRTGSSRANVLTF
TRBV29-1	TRBJ2-2	-	-	TGCAGCGTTGCGACTAGTGTGGCGAACACCGGGGAGCTGTTTTTT	CSVATSVANTGELFF
TRBV5-4	TRBJ2-7	-	-	TGTGTCAGCAGCATACGGGACTCCTACGAGGAGTACTTC	CVSSIRDSYEEYF
TRBV10-3	TRBJ2-3	-	-	TGTGCCGTTAACTCCGGACAAACAGACAGACCAACATACTCGGGTACGCAGTATTTT	CAVNSGQTDRPTYSGTQYF
TRBV6-6	TRBJ2-7	-	-	TGTGTCAGCACCCCAGGATTCTCCTACGAGCAGTACTTC	CVSTPGFSYEQYF
TRBV11-2	TRBJ2-7	-	-	TGTGACAGCAGCTTTAACAGGAACTCTTACGAGCAGTACTTC	CDSSFNRNSYEQYF
TRBV6-6	TRBJ2-7	TRBD1	-	TGTACCAGCAGTTCTACCCCGGGACAGGGGGCGCGCGAGCAGTACTTC	CTSSSTPGQGAREQYF
TRBV6-5	TRBJ1-5	TRBD1	once	TGTGCCAGCAGTTATTCCGGGACAGGAAACCATCCCCATCATTTT	CASSYSGTGNHPHHF
TRBV4-1	TRBJ2-7	TRBD2	-	TGCGCCAGCAGCCAAGATCGGGTTAGGACTCGCGGGAGGGCCTACGAGCAGAACTTC	CASSQDRVRTRGRAYEQNF
TRBV29-1	TRBJ2-2	TRBD1	-	TGCAGCTTCGTGACAGGGGTCGGGGAGCTGTTTTTT	CSFVTGVGELFF
TRBV5-1	TRBJ2-1	TRBD2	many	TGCGCCAGCAGTTCGGCGGGAGGGTACAATGAGCAGTTCTTC	CASSSAGGYNEQFF
TRBV6-5	TRBJ1-2	-	-	TGTGCCAGCAACCAGGACAGCGCGAGCAGCTACACCTTC	CASNQDSASSYTF
TRBV11-1	TRBJ2-4	TRBD2	-	TGTCCCAGCAGCTTTCCCGGGACTAGCGGGACCAAAAACATTCGATACTTT	CPSSFPGTSGTKNIRYF
TRBV28	TRBJ2-2	-	-	TGTGCCAGCAGTTTAGAGGGGAACACCGGGGAGCTGTTTTTT	CASSLEGNTGELFF
TRBV6-1	TRBJ2-1	-	-	TGTGCCAACAGTGACCGCCCCGGGGCTAGTGGCAATGAGCAGTTCTTC	CANSDRPGASGNEQFF
TRBV12-3/TRBV12-4	TRBJ2-3	-	-	TGTGCCATCGCACGGGGGAGAAATCAGCCCCAGTATTTT	CAIARGRNQPQYF
TRBV6-6	TRBJ1-5	-	-	TGTGCCAGCAGCCCCCACCTGGACGATCGCTTCAATGGGCCCCAGCATTTT	CASSPHLDDRFNGPQHF
TRBV6-5	TRBJ2-2	TRBD2	-	TGTGCCAGCAGTTACTCGTGGTCTAGCGGGAATATCGGGGAGCTGTTTTTT	CASSYSWSSGNIGELFF
TRBV4-2	TRBJ2-1	-	-	TGTGCCAGCAGTCAGGCCTCGGACGACGGCTATGAGCAGTTCTTC	CASSQASDDGYEQFF
TRBV11-2	TRBJ1-5	-	-	TGTGCCAACAACTTAGGAGGGGTAACAGGGAGCAATCAGCCCCAGCATTTT	CANNLGGVTGSNQPQHF
TRBV6-5	TRBJ2-7	-	-	TGTGCCACCATTTACCGGCCGGGACATAGCGAGCAATACTTC	CATIYRPGHSEQYF
TRBV6-2/TRBV6-3	TRBJ1-2	-	-	TGTGCAAGCAGGCAGGTAGGCGGGTACACCTTC	CASRQVGGYTF
TRBV7-3	TRBJ2-7	-	-	TGTGCCAGCAGCTTAAGTTGGGGGTCGGAATACGAGCAGTACTTC	CASSLSWGSEYEQYF
TRBV6-2/TRBV6-3	TRBJ2-3	TRBD2	-	TGTGCCAGCAGTTCGAGACTAGCGGGGACAAGTACTAGTACAGATACGCATTATTTT	CASSSRLAGTSTSTDTHYF
TRBV12-3/TRBV12-4	TRBJ2-3	-	once	TGTGACAGCAGTCCTAGTGGGTCTACAGATACGCAGTATTTT	CDSSPSGSTDTQYF
TRBV11-2	TRBJ2-7	-	-	TGTGCCAGCAGCTTAGATTTAGGGGGTTCCTACGAGCACTACTTC	CASSLDLGGSYEHYF
TRBV4-3	TRBJ2-5	-	-	TGCGGCAGCAACCTAGCGTATGAAGAGACCCAGTACTTC	CGSNLAYEETQYF
TRBV5-1	TRBJ2-1	TRBD2	-	TGCACCAGTAGCTGGGGACTAGCGGGGGGTCAGTTCTTC	CTSSWGLAGGQFF
TRBV29-1	TRBJ2-1	TRBD2	-	TGCAGCGCGACTAGCGGGAAACTCTATGAGCAGTTTTTC	CSATSGKLYEQFF
TRBV9	TRBJ2-2	-	-	TGTGCCAGCAGCGTACGGGCCGACACCGGGGAGCTGTTTTTT	CASSVRADTGELFF
TRBV4-2	TRBJ1-2	-	-	TGTGCCACCAGCCGAGATCGAACAGGCTGGGGCTACACCTTC	CATSRDRTGWGYTF
TRBV28	TRBJ2-5	-	-	TGTGCCAGCAATTCGAGCACAAAAGTAGGAGAGACCCAGTATTTC	CASNSSTKVGETQYF
TRBV12-3/TRBV12-4	TRBJ2-1	-	-	TGTGCCAGCCGCCTGGGGGCGGGCAATAAGCAGTTCTTC	CASRLGAGNKQFF
TRBV28	TRBJ2-2	TRBD2	-	TGTGCCAGGAGTCCTTCTAGCGGGAGTGACACCGGGGAGCTGTTTTTT	CARSPSSGSDTGELFF
TRBV18	TRBJ2-7	-	-	TGTGCCAGCTCACCTTCTCGTGGGCGGGACGAGCAGTACTTC	CASSPSRGRDEQYF
TRBV11-3	TRBJ2-3	-	-	TGTGCCAGCAGCTCGGGGATCCAGCGGGCCTTGAATACGCAGTATTTT	CASSSGIQRALNTQYF
TRBV4-3	TRBJ2-1	-	-	TGCGCCAGCAGCCTGATTTGCGGGATACCCTACAATGAGCAGTTCTTC	CASSLICGIPYNEQFF
TRBV12-3/TRBV12-4	TRBJ1-2	-	-	TGTGCCAGCAGTGCCCGGACAGTGATGGACTATGGGTACACCTTC	CASSARTVMDYGYTF
TRBV6-1	TRBJ2-1	TRBD1	many	TGTGCCAGCAGTGAAACAGGGGGCGCCTACAATGAGCAGTTCTTC	CASSETGGAYNEQFF
TRBV20-1	TRBJ1-2	-	-	TGCAGTGCTAGATGGCCCAGTAACTATGGCTACACCTTC	CSARWPSNYGYTF
TRBV4-2	TRBJ2-3	TRBD2	-	TGTGCTAGCAGCCAAGCAGGCAGCGGGGAGGAGGGCACAGATTCGCAGTATTTT	CASSQAGSGEEGTDSQYF
TRBV28	TRBJ2-5	-	-	TGTGCCACCAAAAAGGGGGAGGGAAGGAGAGAGACCCAGTACTTC	CATKKGEGRRETQYF
TRBV29-1	TRBJ2-7	TRBD1	many	TGCAGCGTTGATTCGGGACAGGGTTCATACGAGCAGTACTTC	CSVDSGQGSYEQYF
TRBV12-3/TRBV12-4	TRBJ2-1	-	-	TGTGCCAGCAGTGCCCAGAGAGGGGTAGCGCGAGACAGCAATGAGCAGTTCTTC	CASSAQRGVARDSNEQFF